This T cell receptor beta chain is drawn from a study of metastatic and nonmetastatic thyroid tumors. About the study: Thyroid patients, malignant and benign, had repertoires compared across blood and tumor or nodule tissue.

Original analysis: Across clinicopathological groups, CDR3 differences served as the basis for building a distant-metastasis classifier for papillary thyroid cancer. TCRdb re-called the PCR reads with MiXCR. For this entry, the V and J calls and clone size follow TCRdb and not the study's own pipeline. The sample lists approximately 8,000 clones; roughly 25% were seen once. Remarks on this clone: Its antigen is unidentified.

Patients had received no treatment of any kind before thyroid surgery. Study outcomes and limitations: Compared with benign nodules, malignant thyroid tumors were reported to have significantly higher TCR beta diversity in both blood and tumor.

Looked up from germline, CDR1 is MGHDK and CDR2 is SYGVNS. The CDR3 has 14 amino acids. V shed 1 base and J shed 2 bases, with 8 bases lying between them. The receptor was derived from a female donor with papillary thyroid cancer or a benign thyroid nodule (not recorded which). Some clones in this sample may be carry-over from other donors' samples. This chain links TRBV25-1 with TRBJ1-1; D is unclear. The sample taken for sequencing was adjacent normal tissue. CDR3 region: CASSEFSANTEAFF. CDR3 bases: TGTGCCAGCAGTGAATTTAGTGCTAACACTGAAGCTTTCTTT.